Each of the 29 T cell receptor beta chains below was sequenced from the same sample in a study of cytomegalovirus exposure and HLA in healthy donors. The method was immunoSEQ multiplex PCR; TCRdb's version includes in-frame clones alone and lacks a portion of them. The sample holds under 140,000 clones, roughly 89% seen once. Sequenced material: PBMCs. The receptors here all came from a woman aged 18-29 years in good health and CMV-seronegative.

This chain uses TRBV19 with TRBJ2-2; 9 bases line up with TRBD2. With V trimmed by 2 bases and J by 3 bases, 4 bases remained unmatched. The CDR3 totals 16 residues. Germline assignment: CDR1 LNHDA and CDR2 SQIVND (reference sequence). In DNA, the CDR3 is TGTGCCAGTAGTATATATGCGGGAGGGTACACCGGGGAGCTGTTTTTT. Translated: CASSIYAGGYTGELFF.

V usage is TRBV7-6 and J usage is TRBJ2-2; 7 positions match TRBD1. V was clipped by 3 bases and J by 0 bases; unmatched bases: 4. Germline CDR1 SGHVS, CDR2 FNYEAQ. There are 16 residues in the CDR3. Here the CDR3 reads CASSFTQGPNTGELFF. CDR3 nucleotides: TGTGCCAGCAGCTTTACACAGGGGCCGAACACCGGGGAGCTGTTTTTT.

This chain links TRBV5-1 with TRBJ1-4; 7 nucleotides match TRBD1. This CDR3 comprises 14 residues. After removal of 7 bases from V and 7 bases from J, the junction contained 10 bases not matched to a gene. The V gene's germline CDR1 is SGHRS and CDR2 YFSETQ. In DNA, the CDR3 is TGCGCCAGCGGAACACAGGGGTCGGGTGAAAAACTGTTTTTT. This translates into CASGTQGSGEKLFF.

V gene TRBV14 combines with J gene TRBJ2-7; no clear D. Germline assignment: CDR1 SGHDN and CDR2 FVKESK. V lost 4 bases to trimming and J lost 0 bases, with 16 bases between them. The CDR3 totals 16 residues. The CDR3 here is CASSRGRLDGSYEQYF. The DNA for the CDR3 is TGTGCCAGCAGCCGAGGAAGGTTAGACGGCTCCTACGAGCAGTACTTC. The full variable domain, in which reference TRBV14 and TRBJ2-7 provide the parts outside the CDR3, is EAGVTQFPSHSVIEKGQTVTLRCDPISGHDNLYWYRRVMGKEIKFLLHFVKESKQDESGMPNNRFLAERTGGTYSTLKVQPAELEDSGVYFCASSRGRLDGSYEQYFGPGTRLTVT.

The chain has TRBV27 and TRBJ1-2, with 7 bases lining up with TRBD1. V lost 8 bases to trimming and J lost 6 bases; unmatched junction nucleotides: 9. Looked up from germline, CDR1 is MNHEY and CDR2 is SMNVEV (reference sequence). This CDR3 is built from 13 residues. Here the CDR3 reads CASRVTGNDGYTF. In nucleotides, the CDR3 is TGTGCCAGCCGAGTGACAGGGAATGATGGCTACACCTTC.

The V gene is TRBV5-1, the J gene TRBJ1-4; 7 bases fit TRBD1. Losses at the gene ends were 0 bases for V and 7 bases for J; bases not matched to a gene: 6. In germline, CDR1 is SGHRS, CDR2 YFSETQ. The CDR3 loop spans 15 amino acids. The CDR3 nucleotides are TGCGCCAGCAGCTTGGGAACAGGGGTGGTTGAAAAACTGTTTTTT. Residues: CASSLGTGVVEKLFF.

The rearrangement uses TRBV7-2 and TRBJ1-2, with a possible D match to TRBD1 (5 bases). V dropped 2 bases and J dropped 6 bases, with 19 bases sitting between them. The CDR3 totals 16 residues. The germline gives CDR1 SGHTA, CDR2 FQGNSA. The CDR3 DNA is TGTGCCAGCAGCTTAAGTGTCAGAAGGGGTTTAAATGGCTACACCTTC. This translates into CASSLSVRRGLNGYTF.

The chain is built from TRBV28 and TRBJ1-2; weak D call: TRBD1 (5 bases). CDR3 length: 13 residues. The V gene's germline CDR1 is MDHEN and CDR2 SYDVKM. Trimming left V 4 bases short and J 0 bases short, with 6 bases between. This chain's CDR3 is CASSSGANYGYTF. CDR3 DNA: TGTGCCAGCAGTTCGGGGGCTAACTATGGCTACACCTTC.

This chain joins TRBV19 and TRBJ1-1; TRBD1 matches 8 bases. Germline CDR1 reads LNHDA; CDR2 reads SQIVND (reference sequence). The trim removed 6 bases at V and 4 bases at J, leaving 7 bases unmatched. This CDR3 is built from 14 residues. CDR3 loop: CASSGQGAITEAFF. The CDR3 nucleotides read TGTGCCAGTAGCGGGCAGGGGGCCATCACTGAAGCTTTCTTT.

The chain has TRBV5-1 and TRBJ2-1, with 12 bases identical to TRBD1. Germline V lookup: CDR1 SGHRS, CDR2 YFSETQ. The trim removed 4 bases at V and 10 bases at J, leaving 15 bases unmatched. The CDR3 runs 17 residues. CDR3 loop: CASSEKPPGQGALEQFF. CDR3 DNA sequence: TGCGCCAGCAGCGAAAAACCTCCGGGACAGGGGGCGTTAGAGCAGTTCTTC.

This clone was seen once. This chain links TRBV2 with TRBJ2-3; 9 bases fit TRBD2. The CDR3 runs 15 residues. Germline-derived CDR1 and CDR2 are SNHLY and FYNNEI. The trim removed 5 bases at V and 2 bases at J, leaving 5 bases unmatched. CDR3 nucleotide sequence: TGTGCCAGCAGTCCGACTAGCGGAACCACAGATACGCAGTATTTT. Encoded protein: CASSPTSGTTDTQYF. The full variable domain, with the rest looked up from reference TRBV2 and TRBJ2-3, is EPEVTQTPSHQVTQMGQEVILRCVPISNHLYFYWYRQILGQKVEFLVSFYNNEISEKSEIFDDQFSVERPDGSNFTLKIRSTKLEDSAMYFCASSPTSGTTDTQYFGPGTRLTVL.

The chain employs TRBV6-1 and TRBJ2-7, with TRBD2 matching 7 bases. Germline-derived CDR1 and CDR2 are MNHNS and SASEGT. The CDR3 extends over 14 amino acids. The J segment lost 5 bases and the V segment lost 2 bases, leaving 6 bases of the junction unmatched. CDR3 sequence: CASSEYRDYNEQYF. Here the CDR3 DNA reads TGTGCCAGCAGTGAATACCGGGACTACAACGAGCAGTACTTC.

The rearrangement uses TRBV7-2 and TRBJ2-1; the D is unclear. V was trimmed by 0 bases and J by 1 base, leaving 7 bases between them. From germline, CDR1 is SGHTA and CDR2 FQGNSA. The CDR3 totals 15 residues. The CDR3 nucleotides are TGTGCCAGCAGCTTAGCGCCGGGTTCCTACAATGAGCAGTTCTTC. Its protein product is CASSLAPGSYNEQFF.

The chain employs TRBV4-1 and TRBJ2-6; D gene unclear. The CDR3 loop spans 16 amino acids. Looked up from germline, CDR1 is MGHRA and CDR2 is YSYEKL. V was trimmed by 1 base and J by 0 bases, leaving 7 bases between them. CDR3 region: CASSQGSTSGANVLTF. The CDR3 bases are TGCGCCAGCAGCCAAGGGAGTACCTCTGGGGCCAACGTCCTGACTTTC.

The chain combines TRBV11-1 with TRBJ2-5, with a tentative D call TRBD1 (5 bases). Germline V CDR1 and CDR2: SGHAT, FQDESV (reference sequence). CDR3 length equals 13 residues. With 4 bases removed from V and 2 bases from J, the gap between germline ends came to 8 bases. For the CDR3, the DNA is TGTGCCAGCAGCTGGCGACAGCAAGAGACCCAGTACTTC. Translated: CASSWRQQETQYF.

V and J are TRBV27 and TRBJ1-5, with TRBD1 identical over 8 bases. The germline V gene has CDR1 MNHEY and CDR2 SMNVEV (reference sequence). CDR3 size: 16 residues. The junction had 12 bases not matched to a gene; V was cut back by 7 bases and J by 4 bases. The CDR3 is CASNSIGQGRNQPQHF. The CDR3 bases are TGTGCCAGCAATTCAATCGGACAGGGAAGAAATCAGCCCCAGCATTTT.

This chain links TRBV19 with TRBJ1-5, with D tentatively TRBD1 (6 bases). V was shortened by 7 bases and J by 6 bases, with 16 bases between the two germline ends. CDR3 length equals 14 residues. CDR1 and CDR2 (germline): LNHDA, SQIVND (reference sequence). The DNA of the CDR3 is TGTGCCAGTACCAGGGGTCAGGGGTTTCAGCCCCAGCATTTT. Residues: CASTRGQGFQPQHF.

This chain connects TRBV15 to TRBJ1-6; 7 bases map to TRBD1. V was pared by 7 bases and J by 5 bases, with 8 bases of the junction left unmatched. The CDR3 sequence is 15 residues long. Germline V gene data show CDR1 as LNHNV and CDR2 as YYDKDF (reference sequence). The CDR3 region is CATKSLDRDNSPLHF. The CDR3 nucleotides are TGTGCCACCAAGAGCCTCGACAGGGATAATTCACCCCTCCACTTT. Variable domain in full (rest from reference TRBV15 and TRBJ1-6): DAMVIQNPRYQVTQFGKPVTLSCSQTLNHNVMYWYQQKSSQAPKLLFHYYDKDFNNEADTPDNFQSRRPNTSFCFLDIRSPGLGDTAMYLCATKSLDRDNSPLHFGNGTRLTVT.

The CDR3 region has the DNA TGTGCCAGCAGCGTACAGCTAGCGGGAGACAATGAGCAGTTCTTC. Translation: CASSVQLAGDNEQFF. This chain uses TRBV9 with TRBJ2-1; TRBD2 matches 10 bases. The CDR3 spans 15 residues. J lost 5 bases, V lost 1 base, and 3 bases had no gene match. The germline CDR1 and CDR2 sequences are SGDLS and YYNGEE.

V gene TRBV7-9 combines with J gene TRBJ1-5; the match to TRBD1 covers 10 bases. V was pared by 5 bases and J by 3 bases, with 7 bases of the junction left unmatched. CDR1 is SEHNR, CDR2 FQNEAQ, per germline (reference sequence). CDR3 size: 16 residues. The CDR3 here is CASSPGQGLFNQPQHF. In DNA, the CDR3 is TGTGCCAGCAGCCCGGGACAGGGGTTATTCAATCAGCCCCAGCATTTT.

This sequence joins TRBV18 and TRBJ1-3; a possible D gene is TRBD1 (5 bases). There are 16 residues in the CDR3. Trimming took 0 bases from V and 0 from J, leaving 9 bases between them. CDR1 and CDR2 from the germline V gene are KGHSH and LQKENI. The CDR3 region is CASSPPGLLSGNTIYF. In DNA, the CDR3 is TGTGCCAGCTCACCACCGGGACTTCTCTCTGGAAACACCATATATTTT.

The chain combines TRBV7-2 with TRBJ1-2; D unclear. V was shortened by 0 bases and J by 6 bases, with 8 bases between the two germline ends. CDR1 SGHTA and CDR2 FQGNSA come from the germline V gene. This CDR3 is built from 13 residues. CDR3 nucleotides: TGTGCCAGCAGCTTAGCTCCCGGGGATGGCTACACCTTC. It encodes CASSLAPGDGYTF.

The rearrangement joins TRBV5-4 to TRBJ2-5; 7 nucleotides agree with TRBD2. J was trimmed by 3 bases and V by 1 base; bases with no gene match: 0. Germline loops: CDR1 SGHNT, CDR2 YYREEE (reference sequence). The CDR3 covers 13 residues. The CDR3 region has the DNA TGTGCCAGCAGCTTGCGGGGGGAAGAGACCCAGTACTTC. This codes for CASSLRGEETQYF.

This clone was seen a handful of times. The chain employs TRBV6-5 and TRBJ2-7, with 10 bases fitting TRBD2. Unmatched junction bases numbered 17, after V lost 9 bases and J lost 9 bases. The V gene's germline CDR1 is MNHEY and CDR2 SVGAGI. The CDR3 covers 15 residues. For the CDR3, the DNA is TGTGCCAGTTCCCAATATAGAGCGGGGGGGCGGGTGCAGTACTTC. As protein: CASSQYRAGGRVQYF.

The chain carries TRBV27 and TRBJ2-1; TRBD2 agrees at 11 bases. J was trimmed by 7 bases and V by 5 bases; bases with no gene match: 7. This CDR3 is 15 amino acids long. Germline V gene lookup returns CDR1 MNHEY and CDR2 SMNVEV (reference sequence). This chain's CDR3 is CASSEGLAAINEQFF. CDR3 coding DNA: TGTGCCAGCAGTGAGGGACTAGCGGCCATAAATGAGCAGTTCTTC.

The V call is TRBV7-8, the J call TRBJ1-3; D not resolved. The CDR3 covers 13 residues. V was trimmed by 5 bases and J by 4 bases, leaving 9 bases between them. Germline lookup yields CDR1 SGHVS and CDR2 FQNEAQ. The CDR3 is CASSPPSGNTIYF. The CDR3 DNA reads as TGTGCCAGCAGCCCCCCATCAGGAAACACCATATATTTT.

This chain links TRBV27 with TRBJ1-2, with 8 bases identical to TRBD1. Germline lookup yields CDR1 MNHEY and CDR2 SMNVEV (reference sequence). The length of the CDR3 is 16 residues. V lost 2 bases, J lost 2 bases, and 7 bases stayed unmatched. This CDR3 is CASSLNAAGGNYGYTF. CDR3 nucleotides: TGTGCCAGCAGTTTAAATGCGGCAGGGGGCAACTATGGCTACACCTTC.

CDR3 coding DNA: TGCGCCAGCAGGGAGAAGGATACGCAGTATTTT. It translates to CASREKDTQYF. The chain joins TRBV5-1 to TRBJ2-3; no reliable D call. V lost 5 bases and J lost 6, with 7 bases in between. CDR1 is SGHRS and CDR2 is YFSETQ in the germline V gene. The CDR3 has 11 amino acids.

The chain is built from TRBV5-8 and TRBJ2-1, with 9 bases lining up with TRBD1. V lost 4 bases and J lost 4; bases outside the gene matches: 6. Per the germline V gene, CDR1 is SGHTS and CDR2 is YDEGEE. This CDR3 is 15 amino acids long. The CDR3 spells CASSPGTGLYNEQFF. In DNA, the CDR3 is TGTGCCAGCAGCCCCGGGACAGGGTTGTACAATGAGCAGTTCTTC.